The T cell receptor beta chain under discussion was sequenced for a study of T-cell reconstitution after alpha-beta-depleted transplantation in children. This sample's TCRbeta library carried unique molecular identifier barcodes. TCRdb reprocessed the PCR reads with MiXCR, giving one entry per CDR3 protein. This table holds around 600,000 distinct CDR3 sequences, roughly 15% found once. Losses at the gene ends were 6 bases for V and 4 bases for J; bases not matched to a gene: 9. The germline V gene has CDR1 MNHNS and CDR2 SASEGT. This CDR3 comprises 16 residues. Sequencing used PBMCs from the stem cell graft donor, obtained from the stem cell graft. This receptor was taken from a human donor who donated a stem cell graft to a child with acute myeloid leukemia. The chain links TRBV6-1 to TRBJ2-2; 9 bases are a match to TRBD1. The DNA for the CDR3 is TGTGCCAGCAGAACGGGGACAGGGTGGGTCACCGGGGAGCTGTTTTTT. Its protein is CASRTGTGWVTGELFF.